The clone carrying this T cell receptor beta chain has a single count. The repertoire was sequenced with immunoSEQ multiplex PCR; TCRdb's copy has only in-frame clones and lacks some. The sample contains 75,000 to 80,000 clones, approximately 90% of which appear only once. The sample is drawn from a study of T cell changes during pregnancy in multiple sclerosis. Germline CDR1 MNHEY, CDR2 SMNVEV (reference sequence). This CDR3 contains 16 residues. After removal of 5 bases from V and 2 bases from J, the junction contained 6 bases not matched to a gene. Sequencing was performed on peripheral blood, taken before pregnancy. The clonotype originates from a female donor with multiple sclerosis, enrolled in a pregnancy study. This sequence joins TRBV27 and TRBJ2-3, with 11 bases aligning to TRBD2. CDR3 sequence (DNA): TGTGCCAGCAGTCCGTTAGCGGGGGGGCTCACAGATACGCAGTATTTT. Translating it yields CASSPLAGGLTDTQYF.